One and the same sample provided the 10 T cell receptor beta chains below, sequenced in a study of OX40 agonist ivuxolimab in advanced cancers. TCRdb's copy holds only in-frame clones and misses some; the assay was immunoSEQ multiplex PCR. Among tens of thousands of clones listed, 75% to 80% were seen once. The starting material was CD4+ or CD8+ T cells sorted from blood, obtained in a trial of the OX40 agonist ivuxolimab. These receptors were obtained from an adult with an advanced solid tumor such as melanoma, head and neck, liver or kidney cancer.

DNA of the CDR3: TGTGCCAGTAGTACTTCAGGGGAAAATTCACCCCTCCACTTT. Translated: CASSTSGENSPLHF. V is TRBV19 and J is TRBJ1-6; the D gene is possibly TRBD1 (6 bases). V dropped 4 bases and J dropped 7 bases, with 11 bases sitting between them. CDR1 LNHDA and CDR2 SQIVND come from the germline V gene (reference sequence). The CDR3 is 14 residues long.

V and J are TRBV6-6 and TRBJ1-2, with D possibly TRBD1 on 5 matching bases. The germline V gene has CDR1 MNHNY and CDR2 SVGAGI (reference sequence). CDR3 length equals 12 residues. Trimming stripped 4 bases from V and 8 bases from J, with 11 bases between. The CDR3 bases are TGTGCCAGCAGTTCCGGGGGAGGCGGCTACACCTTC. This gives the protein CASSSGGGGYTF.

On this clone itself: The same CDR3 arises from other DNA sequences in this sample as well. The CDR3 sequence: CASSGQGNGYTF. CDR3 nucleotides: TGTGCCAGCAGCGGTCAGGGAAATGGCTACACCTTC. The genes are TRBV7-9 and TRBJ1-2, with D perhaps matching TRBD1 (5 bases). CDR1 SEHNR and CDR2 FQNEAQ come from the germline V gene (reference sequence). The germline V and J ends were trimmed by 5 bases and 6 bases, with 10 bases remaining between them. This CDR3 is 12 amino acids long.

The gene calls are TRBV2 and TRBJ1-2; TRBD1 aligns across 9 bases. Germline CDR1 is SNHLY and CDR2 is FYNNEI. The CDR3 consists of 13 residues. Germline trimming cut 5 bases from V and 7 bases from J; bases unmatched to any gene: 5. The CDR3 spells CASSPDRGFGYTF. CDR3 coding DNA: TGTGCCAGCAGTCCGGACAGGGGTTTTGGCTACACCTTC.

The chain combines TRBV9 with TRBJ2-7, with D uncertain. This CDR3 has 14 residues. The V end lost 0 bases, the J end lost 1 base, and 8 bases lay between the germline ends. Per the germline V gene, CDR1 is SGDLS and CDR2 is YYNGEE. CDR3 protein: CASSVGVSSYEQYF. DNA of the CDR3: TGTGCCAGCAGCGTAGGTGTCAGTTCCTACGAGCAGTACTTC.

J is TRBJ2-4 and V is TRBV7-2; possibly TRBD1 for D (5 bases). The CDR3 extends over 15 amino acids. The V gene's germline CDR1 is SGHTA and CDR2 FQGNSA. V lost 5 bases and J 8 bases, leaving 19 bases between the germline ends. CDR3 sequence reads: CASSPWGRVEDIQYF. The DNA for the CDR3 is TGTGCCAGCAGCCCCTGGGGCAGGGTAGAGGACATTCAGTACTTC.

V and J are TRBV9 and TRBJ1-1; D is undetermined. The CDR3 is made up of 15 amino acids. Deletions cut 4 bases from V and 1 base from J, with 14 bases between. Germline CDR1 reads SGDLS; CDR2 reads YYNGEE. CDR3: CASSPGFRRNTEAFF. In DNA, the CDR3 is TGTGCCAGCAGCCCGGGGTTCCGGCGGAACACTGAAGCTTTCTTT. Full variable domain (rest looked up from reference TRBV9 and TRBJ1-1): DSGVTQTPKHLITATGQRVTLRCSPRSGDLSVYWYQQSLDQGLQFLIQYYNGEERAKGNILERFSAQQFPDLHSELNLSSLELGDSALYFCASSPGFRRNTEAFFGQGTRLTVV.

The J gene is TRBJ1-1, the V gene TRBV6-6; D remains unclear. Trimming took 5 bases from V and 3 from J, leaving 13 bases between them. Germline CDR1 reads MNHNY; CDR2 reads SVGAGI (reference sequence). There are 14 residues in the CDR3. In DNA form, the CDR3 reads TGTGCCAGCAGTCTGATTCGAGACCACACTGAAGCTTTCTTT. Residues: CASSLIRDHTEAFF.

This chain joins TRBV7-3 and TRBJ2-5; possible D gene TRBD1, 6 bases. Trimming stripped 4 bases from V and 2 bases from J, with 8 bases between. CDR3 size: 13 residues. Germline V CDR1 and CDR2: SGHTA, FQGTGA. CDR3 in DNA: TGTGCCAGCAGCTCGGACAGACAAGAGACCCAGTACTTC. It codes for CASSSDRQETQYF.

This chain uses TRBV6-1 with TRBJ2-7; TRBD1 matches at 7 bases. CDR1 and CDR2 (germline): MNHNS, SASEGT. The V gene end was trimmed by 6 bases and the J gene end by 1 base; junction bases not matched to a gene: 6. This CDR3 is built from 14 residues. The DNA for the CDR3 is TGTGCCAGCAGCCCTTTCAGGGGGTCCTACGAGCAGTACTTC. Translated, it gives CASSPFRGSYEQYF.